The clone carrying this T cell receptor (beta chain) was seen a single time. A much more abundant neighbour one base away suggests this may be a read error. The final CDR3 position lacks the conserved phenylalanine or tryptophan, pointing to a likely read error. The data belong to a study of blood T cells in healthy people across ages. Through a sample-barcoded 5' primer and a J-beta primer mix, a second PCR was run for roughly 7 to 11 cycles. Each cDNA was tagged by a template-switch adaptor containing 12 random nucleotides. TCRdb redid the calling of the 5' RACE reads with MiXCR, one entry per CDR3 protein. The sample lists over 1,500,000 distinct CDR3 sequences; roughly 50% were seen once. V gave up 5 bases and J gave up 1 base; unmatched junction bases: 1. The CDR3 covers 13 residues. Germline-derived CDR1 and CDR2 are LGHNA and YNFKEQ.

The chain carries TRBV4-2 and TRBJ2-5; the match to TRBD2 covers 7 bases. This TCR was recovered from a woman aged 40-49 years in good health. Sequenced input: blood. The CDR3 region has the DNA TGTGCCAGCAGCGGGGGGGGCCAAGAGACCCAGTACTGC. It encodes CASSGGGQETQYC.